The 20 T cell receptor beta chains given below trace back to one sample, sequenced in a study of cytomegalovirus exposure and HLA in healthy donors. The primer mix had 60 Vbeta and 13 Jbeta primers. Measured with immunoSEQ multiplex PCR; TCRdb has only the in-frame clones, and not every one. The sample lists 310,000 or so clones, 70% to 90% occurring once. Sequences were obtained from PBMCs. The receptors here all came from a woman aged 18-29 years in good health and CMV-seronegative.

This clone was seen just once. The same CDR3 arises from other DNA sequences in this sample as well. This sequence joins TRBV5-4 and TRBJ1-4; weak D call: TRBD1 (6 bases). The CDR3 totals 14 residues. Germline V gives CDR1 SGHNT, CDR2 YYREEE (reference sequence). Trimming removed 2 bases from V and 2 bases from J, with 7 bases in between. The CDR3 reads CASSLGQTNEKLFF. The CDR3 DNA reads TGTGCCAGCAGCTTAGGACAGACTAATGAAAAACTGTTTTTT.

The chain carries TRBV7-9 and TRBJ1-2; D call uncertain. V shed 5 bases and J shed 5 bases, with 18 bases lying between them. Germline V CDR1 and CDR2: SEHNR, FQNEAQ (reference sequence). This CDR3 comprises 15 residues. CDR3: CASSPGGPTIYGYTF. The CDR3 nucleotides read TGTGCCAGCAGCCCCGGAGGGCCCACCATTTATGGCTACACCTTC.

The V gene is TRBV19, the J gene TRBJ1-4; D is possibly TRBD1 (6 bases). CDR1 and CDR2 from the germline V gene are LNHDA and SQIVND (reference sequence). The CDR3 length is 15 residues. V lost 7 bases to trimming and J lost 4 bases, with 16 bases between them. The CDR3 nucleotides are TGTGCCAGTAAGCTTATGGACAGCAATAATGAAAAACTGTTTTTT. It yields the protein CASKLMDSNNEKLFF.

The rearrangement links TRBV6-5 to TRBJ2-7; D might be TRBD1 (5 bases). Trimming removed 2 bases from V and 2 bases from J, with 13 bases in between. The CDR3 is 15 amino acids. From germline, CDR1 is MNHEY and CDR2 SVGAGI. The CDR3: CASSYVQGTPYEQYF. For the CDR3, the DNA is TGTGCCAGCAGTTACGTCCAGGGTACCCCCTACGAGCAGTACTTC.

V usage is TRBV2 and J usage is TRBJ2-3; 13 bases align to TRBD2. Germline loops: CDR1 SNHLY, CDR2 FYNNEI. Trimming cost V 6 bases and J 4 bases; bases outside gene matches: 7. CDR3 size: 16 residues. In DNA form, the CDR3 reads TGTGCCAGCAGATCCGCGGGACTAGCGGGGCCAGATACGCAGTATTTT. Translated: CASRSAGLAGPDTQYF.

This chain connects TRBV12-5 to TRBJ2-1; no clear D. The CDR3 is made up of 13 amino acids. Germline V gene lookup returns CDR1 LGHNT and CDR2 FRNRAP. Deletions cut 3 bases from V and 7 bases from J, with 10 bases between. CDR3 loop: CASGFSVLNEQFF. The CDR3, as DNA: TGTGCTAGTGGTTTCAGCGTTCTGAATGAGCAGTTCTTC.

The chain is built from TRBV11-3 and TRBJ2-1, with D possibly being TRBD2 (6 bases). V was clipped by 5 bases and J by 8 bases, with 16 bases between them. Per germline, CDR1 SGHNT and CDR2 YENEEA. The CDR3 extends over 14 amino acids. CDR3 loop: CASSPHRASDEQFF. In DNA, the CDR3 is TGTGCCAGCAGCCCCCATCGGGCTAGCGATGAGCAGTTCTTC.

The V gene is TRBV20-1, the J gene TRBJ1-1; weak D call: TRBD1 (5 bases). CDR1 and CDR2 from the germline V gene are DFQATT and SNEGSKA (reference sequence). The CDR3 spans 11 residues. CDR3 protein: CRAGESRGAFF. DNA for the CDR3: TGCAGGGCGGGGGAGTCCCGGGGAGCTTTCTTT.

CDR3: CASSLNRDRVYEQYF. The CDR3 region has the DNA TGTGCCAGCAGCTTAAACCGGGACAGAGTATACGAGCAGTACTTC. The gene calls are TRBV11-2 and TRBJ2-7, with 7 bases lining up with TRBD1. Germline assignment: CDR1 SGHAT and CDR2 FQNNGV. J was trimmed by 4 bases and V by 2 bases; bases with no gene match: 8. This CDR3 has 15 residues.

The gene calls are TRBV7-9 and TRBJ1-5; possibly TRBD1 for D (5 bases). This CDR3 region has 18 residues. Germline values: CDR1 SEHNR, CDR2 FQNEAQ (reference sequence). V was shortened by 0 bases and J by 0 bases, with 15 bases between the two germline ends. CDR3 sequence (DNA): TGTGCCAGCAGCTTAGCCGGCAGGGTCGGTAGTAGCAATCAGCCCCAGCATTTT. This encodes CASSLAGRVGSSNQPQHF. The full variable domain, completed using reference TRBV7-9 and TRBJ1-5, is DTGVSQNPRHKITKRGQNVTFRCDPISEHNRLYWYRQTLGQGPEFLTYFQNEAQLEKSRLLSDRFSAERPKGSFSTLEIQRTEQGDSAMYLCASSLAGRVGSSNQPQHFGDGTRLSIL.

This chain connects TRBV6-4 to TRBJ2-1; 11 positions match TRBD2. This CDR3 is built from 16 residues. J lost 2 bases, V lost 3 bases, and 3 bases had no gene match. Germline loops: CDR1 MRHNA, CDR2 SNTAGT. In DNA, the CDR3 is TGTGCCAGCAGTGAAGTAGCGGGGGGGCCCTACAATGAGCAGTTCTTC. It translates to CASSEVAGGPYNEQFF.

CDR3 bases: TGTGCCAGCAGTGCGGCGGGGGGGCTGAATGAGCAGTTCTTC. This translates into CASSAAGGLNEQFF. V and J are TRBV6-4 and TRBJ2-1; 9 nucleotides line up with TRBD2. The CDR3 has 14 amino acids. Trimming cost V 4 bases and J 7 bases; bases outside gene matches: 5. The germline CDR1 and CDR2 sequences are MRHNA and SNTAGT.

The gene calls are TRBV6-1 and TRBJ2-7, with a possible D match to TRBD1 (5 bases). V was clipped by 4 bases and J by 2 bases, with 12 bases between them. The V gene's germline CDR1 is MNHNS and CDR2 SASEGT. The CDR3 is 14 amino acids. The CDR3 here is CASSVDTSTYEQYF. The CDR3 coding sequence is TGTGCCAGCAGTGTGGACACCAGTACCTACGAGCAGTACTTC.

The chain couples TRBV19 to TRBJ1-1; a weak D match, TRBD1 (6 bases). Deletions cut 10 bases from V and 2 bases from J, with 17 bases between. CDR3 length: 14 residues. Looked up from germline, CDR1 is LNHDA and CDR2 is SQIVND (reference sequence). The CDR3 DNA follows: TGTGCCACGACCGACGGGGGGCTAAACACTGAAGCTTTCTTT. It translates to CATTDGGLNTEAFF.

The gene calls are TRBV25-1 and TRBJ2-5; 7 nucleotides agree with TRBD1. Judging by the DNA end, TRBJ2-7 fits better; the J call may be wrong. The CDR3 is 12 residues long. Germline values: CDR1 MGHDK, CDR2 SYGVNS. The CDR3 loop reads CASSATGNEQYF. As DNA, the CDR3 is TGTGCCAGCAGTGCGACAGGGAACGAGCAGTACTTC.

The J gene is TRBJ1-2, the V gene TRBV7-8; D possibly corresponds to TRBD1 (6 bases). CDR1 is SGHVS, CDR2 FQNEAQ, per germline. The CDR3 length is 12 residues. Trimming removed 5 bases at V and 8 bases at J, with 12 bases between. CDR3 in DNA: TGTGCCAGCAGCCGAGGGGGGGGAGGCTACACCTTC. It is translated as CASSRGGGGYTF.

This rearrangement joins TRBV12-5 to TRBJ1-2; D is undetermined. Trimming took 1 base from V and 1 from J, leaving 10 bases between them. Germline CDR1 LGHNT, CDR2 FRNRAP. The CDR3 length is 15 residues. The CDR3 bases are TGTGCTAGTGGTTTGGAGACTTTAGTTAACTATGGCTACACCTTC. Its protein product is CASGLETLVNYGYTF. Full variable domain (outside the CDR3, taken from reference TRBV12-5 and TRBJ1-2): DARVTQTPRHKVTEMGQEVTMRCQPILGHNTVFWYRQTMMQGLELLAYFRNRAPLDDSGMPKDRFSAEMPDATLATLKIQPSEPRDSAVYFCASGLETLVNYGYTFGSGTRLTVV.

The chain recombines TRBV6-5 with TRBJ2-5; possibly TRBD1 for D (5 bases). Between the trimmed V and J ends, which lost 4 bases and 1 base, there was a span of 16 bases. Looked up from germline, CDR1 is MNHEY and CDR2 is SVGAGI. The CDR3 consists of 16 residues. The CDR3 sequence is CASSSYFQGRQETQYF. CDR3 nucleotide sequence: TGTGCCAGCAGTTCGTACTTTCAGGGTCGCCAAGAGACCCAGTACTTC.

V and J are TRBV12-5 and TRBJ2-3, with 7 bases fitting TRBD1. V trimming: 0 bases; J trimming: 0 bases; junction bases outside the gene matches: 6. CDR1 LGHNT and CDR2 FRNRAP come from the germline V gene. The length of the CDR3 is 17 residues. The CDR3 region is CASGLVLTGASTDTQYF. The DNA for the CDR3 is TGTGCTAGTGGTTTGGTACTCACAGGGGCTAGCACAGATACGCAGTATTTT.

In nucleotides, the CDR3 is TGTGCCAGCAACCCAACATGGGGCTTGCCCCAGCATTTT. This gives the protein CASNPTWGLPQHF. V is TRBV6-6 and J is TRBJ1-5, with D perhaps TRBD1 (5 bases). V lost 7 bases and J 9 bases, leaving 16 bases between the germline ends. The germline CDR1 and CDR2 sequences are MNHNY and SVGAGI (reference sequence). The CDR3 is 13 residues long.